The 20 T cell receptor beta chains in this list originate from one sample, sequenced in a study of preoperative IRX-2 immunotherapy in early breast cancer. Treatment denoted: preoperative locoregional IRX-2 cytokine immunotherapy. TCRdb keeps only in-frame clones here, not all; method: immunoSEQ multiplex PCR. The sample lists about 38,000 clones; 75% to 85% were seen once. The sample here was lymph node tissue, taken after IRX-2 immunotherapy. The source is a human donor with breast cancer.

This clone turned up a few times. The chain joins TRBV6-8 to TRBJ1-3; unclear D gene. Trimming shortened V by 7 bases and J by 4 bases, and 11 bases separated the two germline ends. The CDR3 runs to 13 residues. CDR1 is MNHGY and CDR2 is SAAAGT in the germline V gene. The CDR3 DNA follows: TGTGCCAGCACCCCCGGATTCGGAAACACCATATATTTT. Translation gives CASTPGFGNTIYF.

In this sample, this clone is medium-sized. This rearrangement joins TRBV6-8 to TRBJ1-2; D uncertain. CDR1 is MNHGY, CDR2 SAAAGT, per germline. V dropped 4 bases and J dropped 1 base, with 16 bases sitting between them. The CDR3 length is 16 residues. CDR3 DNA sequence: TGTGCCAGCAGTTCGCGGTCGGGCAGATATAACTATGGCTACACCTTC. Protein sequence: CASSSRSGRYNYGYTF.

The CDR3 DNA reads as TGTGCCACCAGCAGAGTGGGGCAGGGGTCTGAAAAACTGTTTTTT. This sequence encodes CATSRVGQGSEKLFF. The rearrangement joins TRBV15 to TRBJ1-4; D may be TRBD1 (6 bases). In germline, CDR1 is LNHNV, CDR2 YYDKDF (reference sequence). This CDR3 is built from 15 residues. The V gene lost 1 base and the J gene lost 7 bases, with 13 bases spanning the gap.

This clone has only a few counts. This chain joins TRBV30 and TRBJ1-5; the D gene is possibly TRBD1 (5 bases). Trimming left V 3 bases short and J 7 bases short, with 16 bases between. CDR1 is GTSNPN and CDR2 is SVGIG in the germline V gene (reference sequence). The CDR3 sequence is 14 residues long. CDR3 coding DNA: TGTGCCTGGAGCCCTGGGGCGAATGGCCAGCCCCAGCATTTT. It codes for CAWSPGANGQPQHF.

The chain joins TRBV19 to TRBJ1-2; 7 positions agree with TRBD1. CDR1 is LNHDA, CDR2 SQIVND, per germline (reference sequence). The V and J ends lost 3 bases and 4 bases, in that order; junction bases with no gene match: 5. The CDR3 consists of 14 residues. The CDR3 reads CASSIRQGTYGYTF. DNA of the CDR3: TGTGCCAGTAGTATCCGACAGGGTACCTATGGCTACACCTTC.

The CDR3 is CASSSTGPSNEQFF. The CDR3 DNA is TGCGCCAGCAGCTCGACTGGACCCAGCAATGAGCAGTTCTTC. The rearrangement links TRBV5-1 to TRBJ2-1; no reliable D call. The CDR3 consists of 14 residues. Trimming cost V 3 bases and J 6 bases, with 13 bases left between them. Germline V gene sequence: CDR1 SGHRS, CDR2 YFSETQ.

The V gene is TRBV22-1, the J gene TRBJ2-7; TRBD1 is the table's D call, not checked against the DNA. TRBV22-1 is a listed pseudogene. This CDR3 spans 14 amino acids. CDR3 bases: TGTGCCAGCAGTTTGGCAGGGGGAACTTACGAGCAGTACTTC. Translated: CASSLAGGTYEQYF.

This sequence joins TRBV19 and TRBJ2-1, with 8 bases fitting TRBD2. Unmatched junction bases numbered 11, after V lost 4 bases and J lost 0 bases. The CDR3 is made up of 18 amino acids. Germline V CDR1 and CDR2: LNHDA, SQIVND (reference sequence). The DNA for the CDR3 is TGTGCCAGTAGTAACCCCCCGGGGGGGGCGAGCTCCTACAATGAGCAGTTCTTC. Residues: CASSNPPGGASSYNEQFF.

The V gene is TRBV29-1, the J gene TRBJ1-2; D perhaps matches TRBD1 (5 bases). CDR1 and CDR2 (germline): SQVTM, ANQGSEA. The length of the CDR3 is 13 residues. V was clipped by 5 bases and J by 8 bases, with 18 bases between them. CDR3 nucleotide sequence: TGCAGCGTTTTGGACCTGCAGGGAAGGGGCTACACCTTC. It yields the protein CSVLDLQGRGYTF.

The chain couples TRBV7-5 to TRBJ2-2; TRBD1 is the table's D call and was not checked against the DNA. TRBV7-5 is a recognized pseudogene. This CDR3 comprises 16 residues. The CDR3 region has the DNA TGTGCCAGCAGCTTCGACAGGGAAGGGAACACCGGGGAGCTGTTTTTT. Translating it yields CASSFDREGNTGELFF.

This chain links TRBV28 with TRBJ1-2, with 8 bases identical to TRBD1. The CDR3 spans 15 residues. V lost 5 bases and J lost 6; bases outside the gene matches: 11. Germline-derived CDR1 and CDR2 are MDHEN and SYDVKM. The DNA for the CDR3 is TGTGCCAGCAGTGCTCCGGGACAGGACCCACATGGCTACACCTTC. This translates into CASSAPGQDPHGYTF.

This clone was detected once. V usage is TRBV7-5 and J usage is TRBJ1-5. TRBV7-5 is reported as a pseudogene. This CDR3 has 14 amino acids. For the CDR3, the DNA is TGTGCCAGCAGCTCCGGCACGGGAAATCAGCCCCAGCATTTT. Protein sequence: CASSSGTGNQPQHF.

The V gene is TRBV6-7, the J gene TRBJ2-3; no definite D call. TRBV6-7 is an open reading frame whose function is uncertain. V was trimmed by 3 bases and J by 5 bases, leaving 3 bases between them. This CDR3 spans 11 amino acids. DNA of the CDR3: TGTGCCAGCAGTTATTTAGATACGCAGTATTTT. Amino acids: CASSYLDTQYF.

The chain uses TRBV28 and TRBJ1-1; tentative D call: TRBD1 (6 bases). Trimming removed 2 bases at V and 11 bases at J, with 18 bases between. This CDR3 contains 14 residues. Per the germline V gene, CDR1 is MDHEN and CDR2 is SYDVKM. In DNA, the CDR3 is TGTGCCAGCAGTTTAGCAGGGGCCAGAGATGGCGCTTTCTTT. This gives the protein CASSLAGARDGAFF.

This rearrangement joins TRBV11-3 to TRBJ2-7; D is undetermined. Trimming removed 5 bases from V and 2 bases from J, with 13 bases in between. Germline lookup yields CDR1 SGHNT and CDR2 YENEEA. This CDR3 spans 14 amino acids. The CDR3 nucleotides read TGTGCCAGCAGCGTGGGCAGAATAACCTACGAGCAGTACTTC. This codes for CASSVGRITYEQYF.

This chain uses TRBV19 with TRBJ1-1; D possibly corresponds to TRBD1 (6 bases). Trimming cost V 9 bases and J 5 bases, with 19 bases left between them. The CDR3 runs 14 residues. In germline, CDR1 is LNHDA, CDR2 SQIVND (reference sequence). The CDR3 is CASSGSGALTEAFF. CDR3 DNA: TGTGCCAGCTCTGGGTCGGGGGCGCTTACTGAAGCTTTCTTT.

This chain uses TRBV5-1 with TRBJ1-3; no clear D gene. Between the trimmed V and J ends, which lost 0 bases and 0 bases, there was a span of 4 bases. The CDR3 is 14 amino acids. The germline CDR1 and CDR2 sequences are SGHRS and YFSETQ. CDR3 coding DNA: TGCGCCAGCAGCTTGGGTCCCTCTGGAAACACCATATATTTT. Translating gives CASSLGPSGNTIYF.

As for this clone: The junction differs from germline at one of its ends, possibly a read error. The CDR3 sequence is CASSSRGGFRSGNTIYF. The CDR3 bases are TGTGCCAGTAGCTCCCGGGGCGGCTTTCGCTCTGGAAACACCATATATTTT. The chain combines TRBV7-1 with TRBJ1-3, with D possibly matching TRBD1 (5 bases). TRBV7-1 is marked as an open reading frame, function uncertain. The CDR3 length is 17 residues.

The CDR3 here is CATSPQGLGYSGNTIYF. The DNA for the CDR3 is TGTGCCACCAGCCCACAGGGTTTAGGGTACTCTGGAAACACCATATATTTT. This sequence joins TRBV15 and TRBJ1-3; maybe TRBD1 (6 bases). The germline V and J ends were trimmed by 5 bases and 0 bases, with 17 bases remaining between them. Germline CDR1 LNHNV, CDR2 YYDKDF (reference sequence). This CDR3 comprises 17 residues.

By sample share, this clone is medium-sized. This chain uses TRBV6-8 with TRBJ2-1, with D unresolved. Germline values: CDR1 MNHGY, CDR2 SAAAGT. This CDR3 contains 17 residues. Trimming stripped 5 bases from V and 5 bases from J, with 22 bases between. CDR3 residues: CASSPLGRQRIHNEQFF. The DNA of the CDR3 is TGTGCCAGCAGTCCTCTAGGCAGGCAGAGGATCCACAATGAGCAGTTCTTC.